This T cell receptor (beta chain) was recovered during a study of monozygotic twins with inflammatory bowel disease. Someone took an approximately 2.5 ml blood sample from each of the donors. A template switching step added UMIs, each with a 6-nucleotide sample barcode. TCRdb reprocessed the 5' RACE reads and reports one entry per CDR3 protein, with no DNA. The listing contains 300,000 to 450,000 distinct CDR3 sequences. This CDR3 comprises 14 residues. Germline CDR1 and CDR2: SGHDT and YYEEEE. This chain connects TRBV5-6 to TRBJ2-3. The TCR comes from a human donor with ulcerative colitis or Crohn's disease, or a healthy co-twin of an affected twin (not recorded which). What was sequenced was blood. The chain's CDR3 is CASSHDPATDTQYF.